The present T cell receptor (beta chain) was sequenced within a study of T cells expressing NK-cell markers. Germline CDR1 and CDR2: SGHTA and FQGTGA. The CDR3 is 14 residues long. TCRdb re-analyzed the 5' RACE reads; it lists each CDR3 protein once, without DNA. The sample data list about 160,000 distinct CDR3 sequences. Sequencing input: blood T cells: a sorted CD56 or NKG2C T cell subset, CD4+ or CD8+ T cells, or bulk PBMC T cells (not recorded which). This sequence originates from a woman aged 18 to 69 in good health. This sequence joins TRBV7-3 and TRBJ2-1; the TCRdb call, TRBD1, lacks DNA for checking. The CDR3 here is CASRRDRSYNEQFF.